A selection of T cell receptor beta chains follows, all from one sample in a study of graft-versus-host responses after intestinal transplantation. Sequenced by immunoSEQ multiplex PCR; TCRdb stores in-frame clones only, minus some. The profile shows approximately 70,000 clones, more than 90% of them singletons. The sequencing used bone marrow, collected roughly 780 days after intestinal transplantation. Receptors were obtained from a human patient who received an intestinal transplant, so some T cells may come from the graft donor. Each CDR3 is given with its conserved first and last residue. A D gene is named only where the DNA matches it firmly. Size tells how often a clone was seen (once, few, many) or the class of an expanded clone, and some rows leave it out.

TRBV6-5	TRBJ2-5	-	-	CASRLSRDPLGTQYF	TGTGCCAGCAGACTCTCCAGGGACCCACTGGGGACCCAGTACTTC
TRBV5-6	TRBJ2-1	-	-	CASSLELDNEQFF	TGTGCCAGCAGCTTGGAACTAGACAATGAGCAGTTCTTC
TRBV13	TRBJ2-7	TRBD1	-	CASSFSTGIRYEQYF	TGTGCCAGCAGCTTTTCGACAGGGATCCGTTACGAGCAGTACTTC
TRBV6-5	TRBJ2-5	-	-	CASSRHRETQYF	TGTGCCAGCAGTAGACATAGGGAGACCCAGTACTTC
TRBV27	TRBJ2-7	TRBD1	-	CASSPAQGVAQYF	TGTGCCAGCAGTCCAGCACAGGGGGTGGCGCAGTACTTC
TRBV13	TRBJ2-7	-	-	CASSLGGAGRTYEQYF	TGTGCCAGCAGCTTAGGCGGGGCAGGCCGAACCTACGAGCAGTACTTC
TRBV5-1	TRBJ1-3	-	-	CASSLLGIHTGNTIYF	TGCGCCAGCAGCTTGCTCGGGATACATACTGGAAACACCATATATTTT
TRBV13	TRBJ2-7	-	-	CASSWELGEQYF	TGTGCCAGCAGCTGGGAGTTAGGCGAGCAGTACTTC
TRBV9	TRBJ2-3	-	-	CASSASTDTQYF	TGTGCCAGCAGCGCTAGCACAGATACGCAGTATTTT
TRBV27	TRBJ2-7	-	-	CASYPGNSYEQYF	TGTGCCAGCTATCCGGGGAACTCCTACGAGCAGTACTTC
TRBV5-6	TRBJ2-5	TRBD1	-	CASSEAGQGVETQYF	TGTGCCAGCAGCGAGGCGGGACAGGGAGTTGAGACCCAGTACTTC
TRBV14	TRBJ1-2	TRBD1	-	CASSQGDRLYDYTF	TGTGCCAGCAGCCAAGGGGACAGGCTCTATGACTACACCTTC
TRBV6-6	TRBJ1-1	-	-	CASSVFSGEAFF	TGTGCCAGCAGCGTATTCTCAGGGGAAGCTTTCTTT
TRBV7-7	TRBJ2-1	-	-	CASSPPGEASSYNEQFF	TGTGCCAGCAGCCCGCCGGGGGAGGCCAGCTCCTACAATGAGCAGTTCTTC
TRBV12-2	TRBJ1-1	-	-	CASRFQKQGAETEAFF	TGTGCAAGTCGCTTCCAGAAACAGGGGGCGGAGACTGAAGCTTTCTTT
TRBV5-4	TRBJ2-5	TRBD1	once	CASRARQGATETQYF	TGTGCCAGCAGAGCACGACAGGGGGCAACAGAGACCCAGTACTTC
TRBV7-9	TRBJ1-3	-	-	CASSLAYRGPSYPIYF	TGTGCCAGCAGCTTAGCGTATAGGGGACCTTCCTACCCGATATATTTT
TRBV28	TRBJ2-1	TRBD1	-	CASRGTVLDEQFF	TGTGCCAGCAGGGGGACAGTTCTCGATGAGCAGTTCTTC
TRBV6-5	TRBJ2-7	-	-	CASSYSTDYEQYF	TGTGCCAGCAGTTACTCGACTGACTACGAGCAGTACTTC
TRBV27	TRBJ1-1	-	-	CASSLGWGGSDTEAFF	TGTGCCAGCAGTTTAGGATGGGGCGGGTCGGACACTGAAGCTTTCTTT
TRBV6-5	TRBJ2-7	-	-	CASSYSYGSKADEQYF	TGTGCCAGCAGTTACTCGTATGGCTCCAAGGCCGACGAGCAGTACTTC
TRBV5-5	TRBJ1-2	-	-	CASSRPTVGYTF	TGTGCCAGCAGCCGGCCCACGGTGGGCTACACCTTC
TRBV5-1	TRBJ2-2	-	-	CASSLDGGELFF	TGCGCCAGCAGCTTGGATGGTGGGGAGCTGTTTTTT
TRBV5-1	TRBJ1-5	-	-	CASRRGDNQPQHF	TGCGCCAGCAGGAGGGGTGACAATCAGCCCCAGCATTTT
TRBV13	TRBJ1-5	-	-	CASSPRGSNQPQHF	TGTGCCAGCAGCCCCAGGGGTAGCAATCAGCCCCAGCATTTT
TRBV29-1	TRBJ2-5	-	-	CSVYPVLETQYF	TGCAGTGTATATCCCGTTTTAGAGACCCAGTACTTC
TRBV12-5	TRBJ2-1	-	-	CASGSGLSSTTYNEQFF	TGTGCTAGTGGTTCGGGGCTTTCCTCCACAACGTACAATGAGCAGTTCTTC
TRBV5-1	TRBJ2-7	TRBD2	-	CASSLGLAGVVYEQYF	TGCGCCAGCAGCTTAGGACTAGCGGGAGTGGTGTACGAGCAGTACTTC
TRBV5-6	TRBJ2-7	-	-	CASSFGSYEQYF	TGTGCCAGCAGCTTCGGCTCCTACGAGCAGTACTTC
TRBV6-6	TRBJ1-1	-	-	CASSPPGLLGTEAFF	TGTGCCAGCAGCCCCCCCGGGCTCCTAGGGACTGAAGCTTTCTTT
TRBV19	TRBJ1-2	-	once	CASSIQGEFYGYTF	TGTGCCAGTAGTATACAGGGAGAGTTCTATGGCTACACCTTC
TRBV6-1	TRBJ1-1	-	-	CASSYRASSEAFF	TGTGCCAGCAGCTACAGGGCAAGTTCTGAAGCTTTCTTT
TRBV27	TRBJ2-7	TRBD2	-	CASSRTSGGTYEQYF	TGTGCCAGCAGTCGCACTAGCGGGGGAACCTACGAGCAGTACTTC
TRBV29-1	TRBJ1-5	-	-	CSVGTQGQPQHF	TGCAGCGTAGGAACCCAGGGACAGCCCCAGCATTTT
TRBV29-1	TRBJ1-2	-	-	CSVEANQEQGYTF	TGCAGCGTTGAGGCCAATCAGGAGCAGGGCTACACCTTC
TRBV18	TRBJ1-3	-	-	CASSPTGSYSGNTIYF	TGTGCCAGCTCACCAACAGGGTCTTACTCTGGAAACACCATATATTTT
TRBV10-2	TRBJ2-1	-	-	CATLELELGYNEQFF	TGCGCCACCCTCGAACTGGAGTTGGGCTACAATGAGCAGTTCTTC
TRBV6-4	TRBJ2-3	-	-	CASSERGTDTQYF	TGTGCCAGCAGTGAACGGGGCACAGATACGCAGTATTTT
TRBV7-9	TRBJ2-3	TRBD2	-	CASSFTSGGEDTQYF	TGTGCCAGCAGCTTCACTAGCGGGGGGGAAGATACGCAGTATTTT
TRBV7-9	TRBJ2-7	TRBD1	-	CASSPGQASREQYF	TGTGCCAGCAGTCCGGGACAGGCCTCTCGCGAGCAGTACTTC
TRBV6-5	TRBJ2-3	-	-	CATGHSTDTQYF	TGTGCCACGGGACATAGCACAGATACGCAGTATTTT
TRBV6-5	TRBJ2-7	-	-	CASSSVAGFYEQYF	TGTGCCAGCAGTTCGGTAGCAGGGTTTTACGAGCAGTACTTC
TRBV5-5	TRBJ2-7	-	-	CASSLIPTHEQYF	TGTGCCAGCAGCTTGATTCCCACCCACGAGCAGTACTTC
TRBV10-2	TRBJ1-2	-	-	CASSEVGGDRGYTF	TGCGCCAGCAGTGAGGTTGGGGGGGATCGTGGCTACACCTTC
TRBV28	TRBJ1-4	TRBD1	-	CAILSRGNEKLFF	TGTGCCATTTTAAGCAGGGGGAATGAAAAACTGTTTTTT
TRBV19	TRBJ2-3	TRBD2	-	CASSIGSGGFDTQYF	TGTGCCAGTAGTATCGGTAGCGGGGGATTTGATACGCAGTATTTT
TRBV28	TRBJ1-1	TRBD1	few	CASSLGQGTDEAFF	TGTGCCAGCAGTCTTGGACAGGGGACGGATGAAGCTTTCTTT
TRBV10-3	TRBJ2-2	-	-	CAINQQGSTGELFF	TGTGCCATCAATCAGCAGGGGAGCACCGGGGAGCTGTTTTTT
TRBV7-9	TRBJ2-7	-	-	CASSAELKPGVSYEQYF	TGTGCCAGCAGCGCGGAACTCAAACCAGGGGTCTCCTACGAGCAGTACTTC
TRBV19	TRBJ2-7	TRBD2	-	CASSRGTSGKEEQYF	TGTGCCAGTAGTAGGGGGACTAGCGGGAAAGAAGAGCAGTACTTC
TRBV6-5	TRBJ2-1	-	once	CASGDSHYNEQFF	TGTGCCAGCGGGGACTCGCACTACAATGAGCAGTTCTTC